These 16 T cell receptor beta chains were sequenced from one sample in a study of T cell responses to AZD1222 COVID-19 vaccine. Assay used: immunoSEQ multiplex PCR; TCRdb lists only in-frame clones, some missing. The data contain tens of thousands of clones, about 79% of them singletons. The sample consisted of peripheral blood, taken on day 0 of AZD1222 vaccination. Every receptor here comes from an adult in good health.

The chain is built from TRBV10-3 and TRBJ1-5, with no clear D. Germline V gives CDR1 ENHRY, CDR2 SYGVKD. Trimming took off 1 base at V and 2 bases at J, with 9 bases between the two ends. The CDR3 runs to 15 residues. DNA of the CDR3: TGTGCCATCAGTGAGTTGGGAAGCGGCAATCAGCCCCAGCATTTT. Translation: CAISELGSGNQPQHF.

This CDR3 reads CATSDSGQFYEQYF. The DNA for the CDR3 is TGTGCCACCAGTGACTCCGGACAGTTCTACGAGCAGTACTTC. V usage is TRBV24-1 and J usage is TRBJ2-7; weak D call: TRBD1 (6 bases). The CDR3 extends over 14 amino acids. Trimming took 4 bases from V and 3 from J, leaving 12 bases between them. CDR1 and CDR2 (germline): KGHDR, SFDVKD.

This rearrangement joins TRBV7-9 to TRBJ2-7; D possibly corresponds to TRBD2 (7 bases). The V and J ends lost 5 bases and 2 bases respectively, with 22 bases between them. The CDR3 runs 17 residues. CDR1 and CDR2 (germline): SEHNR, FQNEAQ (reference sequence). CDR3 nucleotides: TGTGCCAGCAGCCCCCCTTTTTCGCGGGGGCGGACCTACGAGCAGTACTTC. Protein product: CASSPPFSRGRTYEQYF.

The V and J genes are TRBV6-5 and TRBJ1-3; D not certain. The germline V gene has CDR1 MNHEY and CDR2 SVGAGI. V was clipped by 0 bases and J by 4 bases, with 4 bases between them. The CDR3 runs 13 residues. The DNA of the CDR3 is TGTGCCAGCAGTTACTCGTGGGGAAACACCATATATTTT. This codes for CASSYSWGNTIYF.

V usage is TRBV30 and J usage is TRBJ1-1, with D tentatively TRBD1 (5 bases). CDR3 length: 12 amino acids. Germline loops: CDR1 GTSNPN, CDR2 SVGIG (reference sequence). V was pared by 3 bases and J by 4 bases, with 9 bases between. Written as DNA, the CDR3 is TGTGCCTGGAGGGGGGGGTTCACTGAAGCTTTCTTT. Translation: CAWRGGFTEAFF.

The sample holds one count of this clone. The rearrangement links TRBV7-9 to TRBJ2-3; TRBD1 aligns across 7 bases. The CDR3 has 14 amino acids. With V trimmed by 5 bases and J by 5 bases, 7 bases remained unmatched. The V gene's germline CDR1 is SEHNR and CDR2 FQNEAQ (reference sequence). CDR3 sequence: CASSPSSGGDTQYF. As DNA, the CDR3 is TGTGCCAGCAGCCCTTCCTCAGGGGGAGATACGCAGTATTTT.

In DNA, the CDR3 is TGTGCCATCAGTGAGCTAGGGACTGGGGTTCAGCCCCAGCATTTT. Its protein product is CAISELGTGVQPQHF. The chain uses TRBV10-3 and TRBJ1-5; perhaps TRBD1 as D (5 bases). CDR1 is ENHRY, CDR2 SYGVKD, per germline. CDR3 length: 15 amino acids. Trimming removed 2 bases at V and 6 bases at J, with 14 bases between.

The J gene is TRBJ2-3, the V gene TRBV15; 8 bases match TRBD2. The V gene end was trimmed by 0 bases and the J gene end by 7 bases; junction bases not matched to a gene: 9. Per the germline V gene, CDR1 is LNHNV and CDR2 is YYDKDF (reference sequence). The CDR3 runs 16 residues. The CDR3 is CATSRERAGVEYTQYF. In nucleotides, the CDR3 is TGTGCCACCAGCAGAGAACGAGCGGGAGTAGAATATACGCAGTATTTT.

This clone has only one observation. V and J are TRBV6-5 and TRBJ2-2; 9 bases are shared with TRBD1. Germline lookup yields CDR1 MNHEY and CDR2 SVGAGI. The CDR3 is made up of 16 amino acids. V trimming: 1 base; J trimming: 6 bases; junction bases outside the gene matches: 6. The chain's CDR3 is CASSYWSGQGPGELFF. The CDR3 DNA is TGTGCCAGCAGTTACTGGTCGGGACAGGGACCCGGGGAGCTGTTTTTT.

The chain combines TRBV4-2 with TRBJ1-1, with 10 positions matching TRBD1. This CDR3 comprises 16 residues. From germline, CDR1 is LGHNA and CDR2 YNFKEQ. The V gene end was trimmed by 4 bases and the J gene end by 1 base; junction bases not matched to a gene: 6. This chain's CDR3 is CASSPGTGARNTEAFF. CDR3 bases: TGTGCCAGCAGCCCAGGGACAGGGGCGAGGAACACTGAAGCTTTCTTT.

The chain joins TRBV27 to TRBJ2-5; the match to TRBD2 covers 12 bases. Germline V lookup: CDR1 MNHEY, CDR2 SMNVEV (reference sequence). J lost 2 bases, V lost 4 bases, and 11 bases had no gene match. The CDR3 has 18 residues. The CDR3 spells CASSSHALAGGYQETQYF. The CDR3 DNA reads TGTGCCAGCAGTTCGCACGCACTAGCGGGAGGATATCAAGAGACCCAGTACTTC.

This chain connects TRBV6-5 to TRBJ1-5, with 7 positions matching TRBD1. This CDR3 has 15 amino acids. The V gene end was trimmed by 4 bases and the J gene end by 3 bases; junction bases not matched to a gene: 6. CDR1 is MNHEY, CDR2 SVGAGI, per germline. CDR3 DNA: TGTGCCAGCAGTTCGGGGACAGTTAACAATCAGCCCCAGCATTTT. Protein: CASSSGTVNNQPQHF.

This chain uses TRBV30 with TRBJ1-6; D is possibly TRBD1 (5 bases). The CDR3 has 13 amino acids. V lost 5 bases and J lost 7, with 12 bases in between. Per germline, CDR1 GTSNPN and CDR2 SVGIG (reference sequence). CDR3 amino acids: CAWEGVPNSPLHF. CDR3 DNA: TGTGCCTGGGAAGGGGTCCCAAATTCACCCCTCCACTTT. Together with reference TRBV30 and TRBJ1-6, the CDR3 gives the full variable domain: SQTIHQWPATLVQPVGSPLSLECTVEGTSNPNLYWYRQAAGRGLQLLFYSVGIGQISSEVPQNLSASRPQDRQFILSSKKLLLSDSGFYLCAWEGVPNSPLHFGNGTRLTVT.

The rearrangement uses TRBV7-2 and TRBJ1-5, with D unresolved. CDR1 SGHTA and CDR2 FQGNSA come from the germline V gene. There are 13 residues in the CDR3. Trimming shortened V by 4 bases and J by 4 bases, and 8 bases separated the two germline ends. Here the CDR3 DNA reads TGTGCCAGCAGCTCCTGGGAGAATCAGCCCCAGCATTTT. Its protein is CASSSWENQPQHF.

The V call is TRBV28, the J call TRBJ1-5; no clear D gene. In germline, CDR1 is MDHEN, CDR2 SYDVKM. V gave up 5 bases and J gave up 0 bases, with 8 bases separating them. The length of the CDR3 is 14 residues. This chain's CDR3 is CASSQDLSNQPQHF. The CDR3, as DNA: TGTGCCAGCAGTCAGGACCTTAGCAATCAGCCCCAGCATTTT.

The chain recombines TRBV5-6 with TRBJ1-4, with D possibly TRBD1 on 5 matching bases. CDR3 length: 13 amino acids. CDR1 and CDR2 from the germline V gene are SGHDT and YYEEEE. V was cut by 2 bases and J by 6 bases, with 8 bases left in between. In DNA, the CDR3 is TGTGCCAGCAGCTTCGGGGCCTATGAAAAACTGTTTTTT. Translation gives CASSFGAYEKLFF.